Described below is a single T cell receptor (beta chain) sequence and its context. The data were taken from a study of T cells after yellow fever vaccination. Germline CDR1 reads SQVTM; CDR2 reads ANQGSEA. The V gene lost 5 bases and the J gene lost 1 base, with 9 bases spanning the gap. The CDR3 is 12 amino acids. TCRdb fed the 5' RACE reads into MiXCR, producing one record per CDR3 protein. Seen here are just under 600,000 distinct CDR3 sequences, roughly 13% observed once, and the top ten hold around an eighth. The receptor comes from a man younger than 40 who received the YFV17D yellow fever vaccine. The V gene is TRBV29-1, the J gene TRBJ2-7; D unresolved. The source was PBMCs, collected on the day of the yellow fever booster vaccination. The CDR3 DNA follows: TGCAGCGTTCTCCAGAATTCCTACGAGCAGTACTTC. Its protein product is CSVLQNSYEQYF.